These 19 T cell receptor beta chains share one sample of origin, sequenced in a study of blood T cell repertoires in COVID-19. Sequencing was performed with immunoSEQ multiplex PCR; in TCRdb, only in-frame clones are kept and a portion is missing. The sample has 300,000 to 400,000 clones; about nine tenths are singletons. The sample comprised peripheral blood. These receptors originate from a woman aged 25 to 39 with COVID-19, enrolled during active disease.

J is TRBJ1-5 and V is TRBV12-3 or TRBV12-4; possibly TRBD1 for D (5 bases). Trimming removed 2 bases from V and 11 bases from J, with 7 bases in between. The CDR3 consists of 11 residues. The CDR3 coding sequence is TGTGCCAGCAGTTTAACGGGGGCCCAGCATTTT. Amino acids: CASSLTGAQHF.

The V gene is TRBV7-9, the J gene TRBJ2-7; 9 nucleotides line up with TRBD2. The V gene end was trimmed by 3 bases and the J gene end by 6 bases; junction bases not matched to a gene: 6. Germline V lookup: CDR1 SEHNR, CDR2 FQNEAQ (reference sequence). There are 14 residues in the CDR3. This chain's CDR3 is CASSLASGTVEQYF. The CDR3 DNA follows: TGTGCCAGCAGCTTGGCTAGCGGGACCGTCGAGCAGTACTTC.

The genes are TRBV12-3 or TRBV12-4 and TRBJ1-2; possible D gene TRBD1, 6 bases. V shed 7 bases and J shed 5 bases, with 11 bases lying between them. There are 12 residues in the CDR3. The DNA of the CDR3 is TGTGCCAGCACCCCCGGACAGTATGGCTACACCTTC. This sequence encodes CASTPGQYGYTF.

The CDR3, as DNA: TGTGCCAGCAGTTTATACAGGGATGGTGGTGAGCCCCAGCATTTT. Translated, it gives CASSLYRDGGEPQHF. The chain employs TRBV28 and TRBJ1-5, with a weak D call TRBD1 (6 bases). The CDR3 covers 15 residues. Trimming removed 1 base at V and 8 bases at J, with 15 bases between. Germline V gene data show CDR1 as MDHEN and CDR2 as SYDVKM.

V and J are TRBV5-6 and TRBJ2-7, with 9 bases fitting TRBD2. With V trimmed by 0 bases and J by 7 bases, 8 bases remained unmatched. The CDR3 runs 15 residues. CDR1 is SGHDT, CDR2 YYEEEE, per germline. CDR3: CASSLVAGGSKEQYF. In DNA, the CDR3 is TGTGCCAGCAGCTTGGTTGCGGGAGGGTCAAAAGAGCAGTACTTC.

This rearrangement joins TRBV2 to TRBJ2-2; D possibly corresponds to TRBD1 (5 bases). CDR3 length equals 15 residues. The V and J ends lost 2 bases and 2 bases respectively, with 9 bases between them. The V gene's germline CDR1 is SNHLY and CDR2 FYNNEI. The CDR3 sequence is CASSELGPNTGELFF. The CDR3 DNA reads as TGTGCCAGCAGTGAATTGGGGCCTAACACCGGGGAGCTGTTTTTT. Full variable domain (rest looked up from reference TRBV2 and TRBJ2-2): EPEVTQTPSHQVTQMGQEVILRCVPISNHLYFYWYRQILGQKVEFLVSFYNNEISEKSEIFDDQFSVERPDGSNFTLKIRSTKLEDSAMYFCASSELGPNTGELFFGEGSRLTVL.

This clone was counted a single time. This sequence joins TRBV10-3 and TRBJ1-1; 9 nucleotides line up with TRBD1. Per the germline V gene, CDR1 is ENHRY and CDR2 is SYGVKD. Unmatched junction bases numbered 5, after V lost 8 bases and J lost 1 base. The CDR3 has 14 amino acids. The DNA for the CDR3 is TGTGCCATCGGGCCGGACAGGGGGAACACTGAAGCTTTCTTT. It is translated as CAIGPDRGNTEAFF.

This clone was observed a few times. CDR3 nucleotides: TGTGCCAGCAGCTCATCGAGGGACACTGAAGCTTTCTTT. This codes for CASSSSRDTEAFF. This chain joins TRBV7-2 and TRBJ1-1; the D is unclear. Germline V gene lookup returns CDR1 SGHTA and CDR2 FQGNSA. Trimming took 4 bases from V and 3 from J, leaving 9 bases between them. This CDR3 spans 13 amino acids.

J is TRBJ2-7 and V is TRBV19; 7 bases agree with TRBD2. Unmatched junction bases numbered 6, after V lost 1 base and J lost 0 bases. The CDR3 consists of 16 residues. Germline-derived CDR1 and CDR2 are LNHDA and SQIVND (reference sequence). The CDR3 DNA follows: TGTGCCAGTAGTATAGGGCAAGGGACTAACTCCTACGAGCAGTACTTC. Protein product: CASSIGQGTNSYEQYF.

The chain has TRBV29-1 and TRBJ2-7; 10 nucleotides agree with TRBD1. CDR1 and CDR2 (germline): SQVTM, ANQGSEA. The CDR3 contains 13 residues. Trimming removed 7 bases from V and 4 bases from J; junction bases left unmatched: 7. The CDR3 nucleotides are TGCAGCGCCCGGACAGGGGGGGGATACGAGCAGTACTTC. Translation gives CSARTGGGYEQYF.

The rearrangement joins TRBV28 to TRBJ1-1; perhaps TRBD1 as D (5 bases). The ends were cut back, 1 base at V and 1 base at J, with 10 bases in the middle. Germline V gives CDR1 MDHEN, CDR2 SYDVKM. The CDR3 consists of 15 residues. CDR3 loop: CASSLFGAGNTEAFF. The CDR3 DNA reads as TGTGCCAGCAGTTTATTTGGGGCAGGGAACACTGAAGCTTTCTTT.

The chain uses TRBV15 and TRBJ2-1; 7 bases fit TRBD2. The V segment lost 3 bases and the J segment 5 bases; nucleotides outside the gene matches: 4. Germline values: CDR1 LNHNV, CDR2 YYDKDF (reference sequence). The CDR3 covers 14 residues. The CDR3 DNA is TGTGCCACCAGCAGCGGGAGGCATGACAATGAGCAGTTCTTC. It translates to CATSSGRHDNEQFF.

The chain uses TRBV12-3 or TRBV12-4 and TRBJ2-3; D not resolved. Trimming pared 7 bases from V and 5 bases from J, leaving 13 bases between. This CDR3 has 13 residues. This CDR3 is CASTLLAGDTQYF. CDR3 DNA: TGTGCCAGCACCCTTTTAGCCGGAGATACGCAGTATTTT.

This clone was detected only once. J is TRBJ2-7 and V is TRBV3-1 (or the pseudogene TRBV3-2); unclear D gene. CDR3 length: 14 residues. Germline CDR1 reads LGHDT; CDR2 reads YNNKEL (reference sequence). Trimming cost V 2 bases and J 2 bases, with 10 bases left between them. The CDR3 here is CASSQSPITYEQYF. CDR3 bases: TGTGCCAGCAGCCAATCCCCAATCACCTACGAGCAGTACTTC.

The chain links TRBV12-5 to TRBJ2-1, with D possibly TRBD2 on 7 matching bases. There are 17 residues in the CDR3. Per germline, CDR1 LGHNT and CDR2 FRNRAP. The ends were cut back, 8 bases at V and 2 bases at J, with 22 bases in the middle. CDR3 residues: CASRRGRERPPYNEQFF. The CDR3 bases are TGTGCTAGTAGACGGGGGCGGGAGAGGCCCCCCTACAATGAGCAGTTCTTC.

The chain recombines TRBV11-2 with TRBJ2-5; 10 nucleotides match TRBD1. Per germline, CDR1 SGHAT and CDR2 FQNNGV. CDR3 length equals 16 residues. The J segment lost 5 bases and the V segment lost 5 bases, leaving 11 bases of the junction unmatched. The chain's CDR3 is CASSRTGTGDRETQYF. The CDR3 coding sequence is TGTGCCAGCAGCCGAACCGGGACAGGGGATCGCGAGACCCAGTACTTC.

The V call is TRBV10-2, the J call TRBJ2-7, with 10 bases matching TRBD2. The CDR3 runs 14 residues. V lost 4 bases to trimming and J lost 4 bases; unmatched junction nucleotides: 4. The V gene's germline CDR1 is WSHSY and CDR2 SAAADI. CDR3 region: CASSASGGGYEQYF. CDR3 in DNA: TGCGCCAGCAGTGCTAGCGGGGGCGGTTACGAGCAGTACTTC.

V and J are TRBV12-3 or TRBV12-4 and TRBJ1-1; possible D gene TRBD1, 5 bases. The CDR3 runs 13 residues. V shed 3 bases and J shed 3 bases, with 8 bases lying between them. CDR3 sequence reads: CASSFGGDTEAFF. The CDR3 nucleotides read TGTGCCAGCAGTTTCGGGGGGGACACTGAAGCTTTCTTT.

The chain links TRBV6-5 to TRBJ2-7, with a possible D match to TRBD2 (5 bases). This CDR3 region has 13 residues. The V and J ends lost 4 bases and 2 bases respectively, with 9 bases between them. Germline V lookup: CDR1 MNHEY, CDR2 SVGAGI. The CDR3 coding sequence is TGTGCCAGCAGTTTAAGCGGAACCTACGAGCAGTACTTC. Protein sequence: CASSLSGTYEQYF.